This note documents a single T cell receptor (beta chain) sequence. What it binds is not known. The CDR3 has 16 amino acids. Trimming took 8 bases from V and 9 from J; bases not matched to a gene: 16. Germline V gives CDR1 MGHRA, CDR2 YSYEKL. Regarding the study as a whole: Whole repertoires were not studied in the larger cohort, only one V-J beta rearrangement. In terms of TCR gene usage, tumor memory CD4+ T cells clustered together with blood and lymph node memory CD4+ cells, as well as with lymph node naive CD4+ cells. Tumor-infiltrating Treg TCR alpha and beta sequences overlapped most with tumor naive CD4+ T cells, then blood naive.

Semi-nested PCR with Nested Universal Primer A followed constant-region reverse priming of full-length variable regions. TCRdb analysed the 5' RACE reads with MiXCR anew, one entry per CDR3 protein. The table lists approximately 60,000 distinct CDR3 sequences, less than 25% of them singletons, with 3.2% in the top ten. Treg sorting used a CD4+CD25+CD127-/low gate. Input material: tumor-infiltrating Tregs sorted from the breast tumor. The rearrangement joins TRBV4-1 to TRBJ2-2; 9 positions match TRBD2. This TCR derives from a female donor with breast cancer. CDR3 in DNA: TGCGCCAGCGGCAAACTAGCGGGCAGGGGTAGTCGGGAGCTGTTTTTT. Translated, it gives CASGKLAGRGSRELFF.